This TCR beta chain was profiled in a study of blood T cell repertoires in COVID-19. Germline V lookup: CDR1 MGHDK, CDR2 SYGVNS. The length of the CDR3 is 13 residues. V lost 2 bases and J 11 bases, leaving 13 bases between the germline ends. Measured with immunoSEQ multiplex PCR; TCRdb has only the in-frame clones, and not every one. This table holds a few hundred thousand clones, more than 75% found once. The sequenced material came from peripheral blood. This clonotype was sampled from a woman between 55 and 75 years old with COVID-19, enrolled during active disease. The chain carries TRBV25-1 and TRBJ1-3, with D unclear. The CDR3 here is CASSEITARSIYF. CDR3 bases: TGTGCCAGCAGTGAAATAACTGCTCGTTCCATATATTTT. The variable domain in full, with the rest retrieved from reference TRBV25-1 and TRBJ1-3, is EADIYQTPRYLVIGTGKKITLECSQTMGHDKMYWYQQDPGMELHLIHYSYGVNSTEKGDLSSESTVSRIRTEHFPLTLESARPSHTSQYLCASSEITARSIYFGEGSWLTVV.